These 30 T cell receptor beta chains were all obtained from the same sample, sequenced in a study of T cell clonotyping in hematopoietic cell transplantation. Repertoires were generated with immunoSEQ multiplex PCR, while TCRdb's copy carries only in-frame clones and drops some. The table records some 76,000 clones, less than 96% of them present only once. Time point described: recipient sample about 28 days before transplant, after cytoreduction. Sample: peripheral blood mononuclear cells, taken before stem cell transplant. These receptors all come from a woman aged 45 to 65 with acute myeloid leukemia. Some clones in this sample may be carry-over from other donors' samples.

The rearrangement uses TRBV25-1 and TRBJ1-6; the match to TRBD1 covers 8 bases. V lost 6 bases, J lost 9 bases, and 13 bases stayed unmatched. CDR1 and CDR2 (germline): MGHDK, SYGVNS. The CDR3 loop spans 16 amino acids. The CDR3 bases are TGTGCCAGCAGGAGAGGGACAGGAAGACTACTTTCACCCCTCCACTTT. This gives the protein CASRRGTGRLLSPLHF.

The J gene is TRBJ1-5, the V gene TRBV2; 8 nucleotides agree with TRBD1. Per germline, CDR1 SNHLY and CDR2 FYNNEI. The CDR3 consists of 14 residues. The V segment lost 3 bases and the J segment 6 bases; nucleotides outside the gene matches: 4. The CDR3 DNA reads TGTGCCAGCAGTGATCAGGGGGCGGGTCAGCCCCAGCATTTT. It encodes CASSDQGAGQPQHF.

The chain joins TRBV2 to TRBJ2-7; 7 nucleotides agree with TRBD1. CDR3 length: 13 residues. The V gene end was trimmed by 8 bases and the J gene end by 0 bases; junction bases not matched to a gene: 4. The V gene's germline CDR1 is SNHLY and CDR2 FYNNEI. The CDR3: CASQGGHSYEQYF. CDR3 bases: TGTGCCAGCCAAGGGGGCCACTCCTACGAGCAGTACTTC.

The chain carries TRBV2 and TRBJ1-1; D gene ambiguous. The CDR3 is 14 amino acids. Trimming pared 5 bases from V and 2 bases from J, leaving 12 bases between. Germline V gene lookup returns CDR1 SNHLY and CDR2 FYNNEI. CDR3 coding DNA: TGTGCCAGCAGTCCCCTTAATTTTAACACTGAAGCTTTCTTT. Protein sequence: CASSPLNFNTEAFF.

In this sample, this clone turned up once. This CDR3 reads CASSIGGRLTQYF. The DNA for the CDR3 is TGTGCCAGTAGTATAGGTGGCAGGCTGACCCAGTACTTC. V usage is TRBV19 and J usage is TRBJ2-5; D is uncertain. The germline V and J ends were trimmed by 1 base and 7 bases, with 10 bases remaining between them. The germline V gene encodes CDR1 LNHDA and CDR2 SQIVND (reference sequence). The length of the CDR3 is 13 residues. Complete variable domain (other parts from reference TRBV19 and TRBJ2-5): DGGITQSPKYLFRKEGQNVTLSCEQNLNHDAMYWYRQDPGQGLRLIYYSQIVNDFQKGDIAEGYSVSREKKESFPLTVTSAQKNPTAFYLCASSIGGRLTQYFGPGTRLLVL.

This sequence joins TRBV19 and TRBJ1-5, with D uncertain. Per the germline V gene, CDR1 is LNHDA and CDR2 is SQIVND (reference sequence). Trimming took off 2 bases at V and 1 base at J, with 9 bases between the two ends. CDR3 length: 15 amino acids. Here the CDR3 reads CASSISGVSNQPQHF. For the CDR3, the DNA is TGTGCCAGTAGTATAAGTGGTGTGAGCAATCAGCCCCAGCATTTT.

The chain links TRBV25-1 to TRBJ1-2; D is undetermined. The CDR3 is 11 residues long. CDR1 MGHDK and CDR2 SYGVNS come from the germline V gene. V dropped 4 bases and J dropped 7 bases, with 7 bases sitting between them. As DNA, the CDR3 is TGTGCCAGCAGTGCTAGAGGTGGCTACACCTTC. Its protein is CASSARGGYTF.

The chain is built from TRBV4-1 and TRBJ2-1, with TRBD2 matching over 12 bases. With V trimmed by 1 base and J by 0 bases, 10 bases remained unmatched. The germline gives CDR1 MGHRA, CDR2 YSYEKL. This CDR3 region has 20 residues. The CDR3 nucleotides are TGCGCCAGCAGCCAAGGGGGCCTAGGACTAGCGGGGATCTCCTACAATGAGCAGTTCTTC. Its protein product is CASSQGGLGLAGISYNEQFF.

V is TRBV5-1 and J is TRBJ2-3, with 7 bases that match TRBD1. This CDR3 comprises 16 residues. The junction had 7 bases not matched to a gene; V was cut back by 3 bases and J by 0 bases. CDR1 is SGHRS and CDR2 is YFSETQ in the germline V gene. CDR3 sequence (DNA): TGCGCCAGCAGCTCCCTAGGGACAGCTAGCACAGATACGCAGTATTTT. Translating gives CASSSLGTASTDTQYF.

The CDR3 loop reads CSVIPLNTEAFF. The CDR3 DNA follows: TGCAGCGTTATCCCTCTGAACACTGAAGCTTTCTTT. This chain joins TRBV29-1 and TRBJ1-1; D unresolved. CDR3 size: 12 residues. V lost 5 bases and J 0 bases, leaving 7 bases between the germline ends. The germline gives CDR1 SQVTM, CDR2 ANQGSEA.

This chain links TRBV29-1 with TRBJ2-7; 7 bases line up with TRBD1. Losses at the gene ends were 3 bases for V and 4 bases for J; bases not matched to a gene: 12. This CDR3 contains 15 residues. Looked up from germline, CDR1 is SQVTM and CDR2 is ANQGSEA. Here the CDR3 reads CSVEEWRTGRYEQYF. The CDR3 nucleotides are TGCAGCGTTGAGGAGTGGCGGACAGGACGATACGAGCAGTACTTC.

This clone was seen a single time. This rearrangement joins TRBV4-1 to TRBJ1-1, with D uncertain. From germline, CDR1 is MGHRA and CDR2 YSYEKL. Deletions cut 3 bases from V and 2 bases from J, with 13 bases between. CDR3 size: 15 residues. The CDR3 loop is CASSQRGQANTEAFF. The CDR3 nucleotides read TGCGCCAGCAGCCAGCGAGGGCAAGCTAACACTGAAGCTTTCTTT.

V usage is TRBV19 and J usage is TRBJ2-1; 8 bases match TRBD2. From germline, CDR1 is LNHDA and CDR2 SQIVND (reference sequence). V lost 3 bases to trimming and J lost 7 bases; unmatched junction nucleotides: 8. There are 15 residues in the CDR3. The CDR3 sequence is CASSMQSGSVNEQFF. CDR3 bases: TGTGCCAGTAGTATGCAAAGCGGGAGTGTAAATGAGCAGTTCTTC.

The V gene is TRBV6-4, the J gene TRBJ2-3; D call uncertain. With 0 bases removed from V and 3 bases from J, the gap between germline ends came to 10 bases. The CDR3 spans 15 residues. Germline CDR1 and CDR2: MRHNA and SNTAGT. CDR3 sequence (DNA): TGTGCCAGCAGTGACTCACTGGTCTCTACAGATACGCAGTATTTT. Translating it yields CASSDSLVSTDTQYF.

This clone was seen a single time. The chain uses TRBV19 and TRBJ1-2; 8 bases match TRBD1. Germline V lookup: CDR1 LNHDA, CDR2 SQIVND (reference sequence). This CDR3 has 16 amino acids. V dropped 5 bases and J dropped 2; count of bases not matched to a gene: 10. The DNA for the CDR3 is TGTGCCAGTAGTCTCCCCCCCCGACAGGGGAACTATGGCTACACCTTC. Protein: CASSLPPRQGNYGYTF.

J is TRBJ2-1 and V is TRBV13; D is perhaps TRBD1 (5 bases). Germline CDR1 is PRHDT and CDR2 is FYEKMQ (reference sequence). V shed 4 bases and J shed 3 bases, with 16 bases lying between them. The CDR3 extends over 16 amino acids. The CDR3 region is CASSSPQGRFYNEQFF. Here the CDR3 DNA reads TGTGCCAGCAGCTCTCCTCAGGGTAGGTTCTACAATGAGCAGTTCTTC.

J is TRBJ2-7 and V is TRBV7-8; 9 bases are a match to TRBD2. Germline V CDR1 and CDR2: SGHVS, FQNEAQ. There are 15 residues in the CDR3. Trimming cost V 2 bases and J 6 bases; bases outside gene matches: 8. Here the CDR3 reads CASSLRSRREGEQYF. CDR3 coding DNA: TGTGCCAGCAGCTTAAGGTCTAGGCGGGAGGGCGAGCAGTACTTC.

This clone was seen once. The chain carries TRBV11-2 and TRBJ2-2; 9 bases fit TRBD1. CDR3 length: 15 amino acids. V shed 6 bases, J shed 4 bases, and the junction held 6 bases outside the gene matches. Germline lookup yields CDR1 SGHAT and CDR2 FQNNGV. CDR3 in amino acids: CASSPTGGSTGELFF. The CDR3, as DNA: TGTGCCAGCAGTCCGACAGGGGGGTCCACCGGGGAGCTGTTTTTT.

The chain couples TRBV9 to TRBJ1-1; D perhaps matches TRBD1 (6 bases). Germline V gene sequence: CDR1 SGDLS, CDR2 YYNGEE. V lost 4 bases, J lost 4 bases, and 17 bases lay in between. This CDR3 is built from 15 residues. The chain's CDR3 is CASSITDSVGTEAFF. The DNA of the CDR3 is TGTGCCAGCAGCATAACGGACAGTGTGGGCACTGAAGCTTTCTTT.

V is TRBV10-3 and J is TRBJ2-7, with a possible D match to TRBD1 (5 bases). In germline, CDR1 is ENHRY, CDR2 SYGVKD. Trimming left V 5 bases short and J 4 bases short, with 18 bases between. There are 15 residues in the CDR3. The CDR3 nucleotides are TGTGCCATCAGTCTCGGCCTACAGGTATTGTACGAGCAGTACTTC. This codes for CAISLGLQVLYEQYF.

About this clone itself: Other DNA sequences in the same sample also yield this CDR3. The chain is built from TRBV6-5 and TRBJ2-2, with D perhaps matching TRBD1 (5 bases). The length of the CDR3 is 14 residues. CDR1 and CDR2 from the germline V gene are MNHEY and SVGAGI. V was pared by 2 bases and J by 1 base, with 5 bases between. The CDR3 region has the DNA TGTGCCAGCAGTTACCAGGGGAACACCGGGGAGCTGTTTTTT. This sequence encodes CASSYQGNTGELFF.

This chain links TRBV28 with TRBJ1-1; D remains ambiguous. The germline V gene has CDR1 MDHEN and CDR2 SYDVKM. CDR3 length: 14 residues. Trimming removed 4 bases from V and 3 bases from J, with 12 bases in between. The CDR3 region is CASSYQWRDTEAFF. For the CDR3, the DNA is TGTGCCAGCAGTTATCAGTGGAGAGACACTGAAGCTTTCTTT.

The V and J genes are TRBV25-1 and TRBJ1-2, with D maybe TRBD1 (5 bases). With 2 bases removed from V and 0 bases from J, the gap between germline ends came to 13 bases. From germline, CDR1 is MGHDK and CDR2 SYGVNS. CDR3 length equals 16 residues. The CDR3 DNA is TGTGCCAGCAGTGAACAGATGGGGGTTGCTAACTATGGCTACACCTTC. This encodes CASSEQMGVANYGYTF.

This clone was seen once. V usage is TRBV10-1 and J usage is TRBJ1-5; tentative D call: TRBD1 (6 bases). The CDR3 has 12 amino acids. Germline-derived CDR1 and CDR2 are WNHNN and SYGVQD (reference sequence). Deletions cut 5 bases from V and 4 bases from J, with 6 bases between. CDR3 in DNA: TGCGCCAGCAGTCAGGGGAATCAGCCCCAGCATTTT. Amino acids: CASSQGNQPQHF.

The CDR3 DNA sequence: TGTGCCAGCAGCCCGACTAGCGGGAGCGCAGATACGCAGTATTTT. It yields the protein CASSPTSGSADTQYF. The chain recombines TRBV12-1 with TRBJ2-3; the D call TRBD2 from the table was never checked on the DNA. TRBV12-1 is listed as a pseudogene. This CDR3 comprises 15 residues.

This chain links TRBV19 with TRBJ2-3; the match to TRBD2 covers 14 bases. The CDR3 loop spans 14 amino acids. Per germline, CDR1 LNHDA and CDR2 SQIVND (reference sequence). V lost 9 bases to trimming and J lost 4 bases; unmatched junction nucleotides: 3. CDR3 nucleotides: TGTGCCAGCGGACTAGCGGGGGGCCCAGATACGCAGTATTTT. Its translation: CASGLAGGPDTQYF.

This clone has only one observation. This chain joins TRBV6-1 and TRBJ1-3; D remains unclear. V gave up 6 bases and J gave up 4 bases, with 16 bases separating them. Germline loops: CDR1 MNHNS, CDR2 SASEGT. This CDR3 spans 15 amino acids. This CDR3 is CASRSGLSGGNTIYF. CDR3 in DNA: TGTGCCAGCAGATCGGGCCTATCGGGAGGAAACACCATATATTTT.

This sequence joins TRBV5-3 and TRBJ1-5; no reliable D call. TRBV5-3 is an ORF for which the function is uncertain. Trimming pared 0 bases from V and 1 base from J, leaving 11 bases between. This CDR3 is built from 16 residues. For the CDR3, the DNA is TGTGCCAGAAGCTTGGCGGTAGCCCAGAGCAATCAGCCCCAGCATTTT. Amino acid sequence: CARSLAVAQSNQPQHF.

The chain joins TRBV7-8 to TRBJ1-3; D is undetermined. The CDR3 contains 14 residues. V lost 1 base and J lost 1, with 5 bases in between. Germline V gives CDR1 SGHVS, CDR2 FQNEAQ. CDR3 sequence (DNA): TGTGCCAGCAGCTTAGGGGGATCTGGAAACACCATATATTTT. Residues: CASSLGGSGNTIYF.

This chain uses TRBV5-1 with TRBJ1-1; D not resolved. The length of the CDR3 is 16 residues. Looked up from germline, CDR1 is SGHRS and CDR2 is YFSETQ. Deletions cut 4 bases from V and 1 base from J, with 17 bases between. The CDR3 loop reads CASSPGGVSKNTEAFF. In DNA form, the CDR3 reads TGCGCCAGCAGCCCCGGCGGTGTAAGCAAGAACACTGAAGCTTTCTTT.